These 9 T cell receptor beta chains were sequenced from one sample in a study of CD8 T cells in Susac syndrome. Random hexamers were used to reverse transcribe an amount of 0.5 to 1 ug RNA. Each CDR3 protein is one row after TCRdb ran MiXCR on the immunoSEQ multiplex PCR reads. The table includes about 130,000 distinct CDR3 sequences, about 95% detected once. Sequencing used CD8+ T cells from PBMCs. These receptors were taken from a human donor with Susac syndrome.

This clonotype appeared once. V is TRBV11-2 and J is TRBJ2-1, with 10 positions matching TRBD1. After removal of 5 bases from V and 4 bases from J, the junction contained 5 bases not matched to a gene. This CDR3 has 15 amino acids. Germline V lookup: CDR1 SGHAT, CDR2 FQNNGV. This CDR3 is CASSDRDRGYNEQFF. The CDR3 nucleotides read TGTGCCAGCAGCGACCGGGACAGGGGATACAATGAGCAGTTCTTC.

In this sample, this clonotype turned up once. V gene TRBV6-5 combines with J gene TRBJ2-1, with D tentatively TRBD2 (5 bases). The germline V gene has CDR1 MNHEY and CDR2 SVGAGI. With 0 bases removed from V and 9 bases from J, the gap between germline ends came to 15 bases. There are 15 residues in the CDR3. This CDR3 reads CASSYSPDPRGEQFF. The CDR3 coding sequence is TGTGCCAGCAGTTACTCGCCGGACCCTCGGGGTGAGCAGTTCTTC.

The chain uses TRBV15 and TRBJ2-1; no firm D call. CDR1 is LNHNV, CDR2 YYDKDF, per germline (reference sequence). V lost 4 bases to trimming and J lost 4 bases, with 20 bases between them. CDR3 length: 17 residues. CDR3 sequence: CATSNGRPVGVYNEQFF. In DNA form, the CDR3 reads TGTGCCACCAGCAACGGAAGGCCGGTGGGTGTTTACAATGAGCAGTTCTTC.

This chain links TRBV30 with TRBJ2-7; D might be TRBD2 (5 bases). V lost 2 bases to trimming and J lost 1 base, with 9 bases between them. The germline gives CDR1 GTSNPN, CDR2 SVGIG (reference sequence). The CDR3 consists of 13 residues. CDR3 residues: CAWSRRRSYEQYF. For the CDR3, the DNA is TGTGCCTGGAGTCGGAGGAGATCCTACGAGCAGTACTTC.

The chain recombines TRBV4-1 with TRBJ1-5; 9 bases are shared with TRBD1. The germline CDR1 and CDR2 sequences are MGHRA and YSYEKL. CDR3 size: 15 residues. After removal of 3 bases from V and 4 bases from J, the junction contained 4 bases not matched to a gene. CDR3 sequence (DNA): TGCGCCAGCAGCCATGTAGACAGGGGGAATCAGCCCCAGCATTTT. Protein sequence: CASSHVDRGNQPQHF.

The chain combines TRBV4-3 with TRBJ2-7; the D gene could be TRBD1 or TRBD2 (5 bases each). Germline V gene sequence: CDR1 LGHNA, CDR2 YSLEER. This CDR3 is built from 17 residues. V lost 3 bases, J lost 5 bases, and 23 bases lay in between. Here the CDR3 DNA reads TGCGCCAGCAGCCACGCAGCGGCGGCAGGGAACCTGGACGAGCAGTACTTC. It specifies CASSHAAAAGNLDEQYF.

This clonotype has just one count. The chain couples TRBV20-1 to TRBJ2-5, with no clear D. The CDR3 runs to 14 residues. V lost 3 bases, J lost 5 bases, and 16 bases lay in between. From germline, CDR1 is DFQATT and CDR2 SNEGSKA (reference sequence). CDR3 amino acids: CSASGPPAGETQYF. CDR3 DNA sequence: TGCAGTGCTAGCGGTCCGCCTGCCGGTGAGACCCAGTACTTC.

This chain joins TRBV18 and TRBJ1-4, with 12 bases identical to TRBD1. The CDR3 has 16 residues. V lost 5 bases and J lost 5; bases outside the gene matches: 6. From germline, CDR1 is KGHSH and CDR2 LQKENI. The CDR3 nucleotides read TGTGCCAGCTCATCGGGACAGGGGGCGTGGAATGAAAAACTGTTTTTT. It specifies CASSSGQGAWNEKLFF.

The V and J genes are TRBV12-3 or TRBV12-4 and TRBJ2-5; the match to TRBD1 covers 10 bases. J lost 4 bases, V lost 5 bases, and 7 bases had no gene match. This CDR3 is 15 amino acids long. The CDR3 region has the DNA TGTGCCAGCAGTCCGGGACAGGGGACCGGAGAGACCCAGTACTTC. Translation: CASSPGQGTGETQYF.